This TCR beta chain was identified during a study of blood T cell repertoires in COVID-19. Study-level background: PBMCs, B-cell-depleted T cells, or T cells were the source of the cDNA or gDNA that made up the material.

The study drew participants aged about 18 to 89 years from approximately 25 US areas. Clinical history reported by participants formed the basis on which cohorts were assigned. Each exposed participant met a COVID-19 case in the 2 weeks preceding study entry. CDR3 length equals 15 residues. V lost 5 bases to trimming and J lost 2 bases; unmatched junction nucleotides: 7. CDR1 is LNHDA, CDR2 SQIVND, per germline (reference sequence). Profiling relied on immunoSEQ multiplex PCR, and the TCRdb table lists in-frame clones only, not all of them. The sample lists roughly 200,000 clones; about 86% were seen once.

V is TRBV19 and J is TRBJ2-7; 9 bases line up with TRBD1. This TCR was recovered from a woman aged 25 to 39 who had been exposed to COVID-19. Sequencing used PBMCs or T cells enriched from blood (not recorded which). The CDR3, as DNA: TGTGCCAGTAGTGAGGGGACAGGGTGGGCCTACGAGCAGTACTTC. It yields the protein CASSEGTGWAYEQYF.